Described below is a single TCR beta chain sequence and its context. TRB rearrangements were amplified by multiplex PCR with BIOMED2 TRB-A/B primers. TCRdb re-derived calls from the multiplex PCR reads in MiXCR, one entry per CDR3 protein. This sample has approximately 11,000 distinct CDR3 sequences, with roughly 31% found just once. Blood genomic DNA input for TRB amplification was 250-500 ng. The data stem from a study of T and B cells in COVID-19 patients. CDR1 KGHDR and CDR2 SFDVKD come from the germline V gene. The CDR3 covers 15 residues. Trimming cost V 11 bases and J 4 bases; bases outside gene matches: 10.

The sequence was obtained from a human donor with active COVID-19. The chain uses TRBV24-1 and TRBJ2-2; 9 bases are a match to TRBD1. Sequences were obtained from blood. The DNA for the CDR3 is TGTGCCATTGATCCCGGGACAGGGACCACCGGGGAGCTGTTTTTT. It is translated as CAIDPGTGTTGELFF.